The 20 T cell receptor beta chains below come from one sample, sequenced in a study of cytomegalovirus exposure and HLA in healthy donors. PCR involved 60 Vbeta and 13 Jbeta primers. The repertoire was sequenced with immunoSEQ multiplex PCR; TCRdb's copy has only in-frame clones and lacks some. The sample has more than 200,000 clones, around 80% seen once. Sequencing used PBMCs. The receptors were sampled from a man in his forties or fifties in good health and CMV-seronegative.

The chain has TRBV12-5 and TRBJ2-7, with TRBD1 matching over 7 bases. Germline V gives CDR1 LGHNT, CDR2 FRNRAP. This CDR3 is 16 amino acids long. V lost 0 bases to trimming and J lost 0 bases; unmatched junction nucleotides: 5. The CDR3 region is CASGLVTGQDSYEQYF. CDR3 sequence (DNA): TGTGCTAGTGGTTTGGTAACCGGACAGGACTCCTACGAGCAGTACTTC.

This clone came up once. This chain uses TRBV7-9 with TRBJ2-7, with TRBD1 as a possible D gene (5 bases). The CDR3 runs to 15 residues. V lost 4 bases, J lost 2 bases, and 15 bases lay in between. The germline V gene has CDR1 SEHNR and CDR2 FQNEAQ (reference sequence). The CDR3 DNA sequence: TGTGCCAGCAGCTCCCTCCCGACAGACACCTACGAGCAGTACTTC. It translates to CASSSLPTDTYEQYF. Filled out from reference TRBV7-9 and TRBJ2-7, the complete variable domain reads DTGVSQNPRHKITKRGQNVTFRCDPISEHNRLYWYRQTLGQGPEFLTYFQNEAQLEKSRLLSDRFSAERPKGSFSTLEIQRTEQGDSAMYLCASSSLPTDTYEQYFGPGTRLTVT.

The CDR3 DNA reads TGCAGCGTTGGAGGGACCGGACAGGATCAGCCCCAGCATTTT. Its translation: CSVGGTGQDQPQHF. This chain joins TRBV29-1 and TRBJ1-5; 7 bases are shared with TRBD1. CDR1 and CDR2 from the germline V gene are SQVTM and ANQGSEA. J lost 5 bases, V lost 4 bases, and 8 bases had no gene match. This CDR3 spans 14 amino acids.

J is TRBJ2-5 and V is TRBV5-4; 9 positions match TRBD1. The CDR3 contains 15 residues. V was clipped by 0 bases and J by 4 bases; unmatched bases: 4. Germline values: CDR1 SGHNT, CDR2 YYREEE (reference sequence). CDR3 coding DNA: TGTGCCAGCAGCTTGGGGGACAGGGACGGAGAGACCCAGTACTTC. Its translation is CASSLGDRDGETQYF.

This chain links TRBV10-3 with TRBJ2-5, with D perhaps TRBD1 (7 bases). This CDR3 spans 14 amino acids. Trimming took off 4 bases at V and 5 bases at J, with 14 bases between the two ends. Germline CDR1 reads ENHRY; CDR2 reads SYGVKD. This CDR3 reads CAISGQGLRETQYF. CDR3 in DNA: TGTGCCATCAGTGGACAGGGACTTAGGGAGACCCAGTACTTC.

Worth noting for this clone: Other DNA sequences of this sample code for an identical CDR3. The genes are TRBV5-4 and TRBJ1-2, with a tentative D call TRBD1 (5 bases). Trimming took 0 bases from V and 2 from J, leaving 8 bases between them. CDR3 length: 14 residues. Germline V gene lookup returns CDR1 SGHNT and CDR2 YYREEE (reference sequence). CDR3 DNA: TGTGCCAGCAGCTTGGGGCAGGGAAACTATGGCTACACCTTC. Its translation is CASSLGQGNYGYTF.

The genes are TRBV5-6 and TRBJ1-1, with a weak D call TRBD1 (5 bases). The CDR3 consists of 15 residues. The germline gives CDR1 SGHDT, CDR2 YYEEEE. The V end lost 1 base, the J end lost 4 bases, and 14 bases lay between the germline ends. The CDR3 reads CASSLREGRITEAFF. CDR3 nucleotides: TGTGCCAGCAGCTTGAGGGAGGGGCGGATCACTGAAGCTTTCTTT.

The chain employs TRBV28 and TRBJ2-7, with TRBD2 as a possible D gene (6 bases). Germline V CDR1 and CDR2: MDHEN, SYDVKM. The CDR3 runs to 16 residues. The V end lost 2 bases, the J end lost 3 bases, and 17 bases lay between the germline ends. CDR3 nucleotides: TGTGCCAGCAGTTTAAGTGAGCGGGTGGGGGACTACGAGCAGTACTTC. Translating gives CASSLSERVGDYEQYF.

The chain is built from TRBV6-6 and TRBJ2-7, with D possibly TRBD2 on 6 matching bases. The CDR3 has 14 amino acids. The germline gives CDR1 MNHNY, CDR2 SVGAGI (reference sequence). V lost 2 bases to trimming and J lost 6 bases, with 14 bases between them. CDR3 sequence: CASSYGAGRSEQYF. The CDR3, as DNA: TGTGCCAGCAGTTACGGGGCGGGGCGGAGCGAGCAGTACTTC.

The V and J genes are TRBV27 and TRBJ1-2; 11 nucleotides align to TRBD1. With 5 bases clipped from V and 8 bases from J, the junction kept 7 bases outside the gene matches. The CDR3 consists of 14 residues. Germline V lookup: CDR1 MNHEY, CDR2 SMNVEV (reference sequence). The CDR3 DNA follows: TGTGCCAGCAGTGACCCGGGACAGGGGGGCGGCTACACCTTC. It yields the protein CASSDPGQGGGYTF.

This chain connects TRBV7-9 to TRBJ1-2; maybe TRBD1 (6 bases). CDR3 length equals 16 residues. The germline gives CDR1 SEHNR, CDR2 FQNEAQ (reference sequence). The V and J ends lost 3 bases and 6 bases respectively, with 20 bases between them. CDR3: CASSFSGQNLNDGYTF. DNA of the CDR3: TGTGCCAGCAGCTTCTCTGGACAGAATCTGAACGATGGCTACACCTTC.

This chain joins TRBV6-1 and TRBJ2-7; the match to TRBD1 covers 10 bases. Germline V CDR1 and CDR2: MNHNS, SASEGT. This CDR3 is 15 amino acids long. V was clipped by 6 bases and J by 1 base; unmatched bases: 6. CDR3 region: CASSLGTGESYEQYF. The CDR3, as DNA: TGTGCCAGCAGCCTCGGGACAGGGGAATCCTACGAGCAGTACTTC.

The rearrangement links TRBV5-4 to TRBJ2-2; 12 bases agree with TRBD2. The junction had 11 bases not matched to a gene; V was cut back by 7 bases and J by 7 bases. Germline V gene data show CDR1 as SGHNT and CDR2 as YYREEE (reference sequence). This CDR3 is built from 16 residues. The CDR3: CASSRTSGASGGELFF. In DNA, the CDR3 is TGTGCCAGCTCCCGGACTAGCGGGGCCTCGGGCGGGGAGCTGTTTTTT.

This chain links TRBV27 with TRBJ1-5; 9 bases are a match to TRBD1. Trimming cost V 3 bases and J 6 bases; bases outside gene matches: 6. The CDR3 totals 15 residues. CDR1 is MNHEY, CDR2 SMNVEV, per germline (reference sequence). The CDR3 sequence is CASSLSGTGTQPQHF. The CDR3 region has the DNA TGTGCCAGCAGTTTGTCCGGGACAGGGACTCAGCCCCAGCATTTT.

This chain joins TRBV27 and TRBJ2-1; D unresolved. The CDR3 sequence is 16 residues long. Germline CDR1 MNHEY, CDR2 SMNVEV (reference sequence). V was clipped by 2 bases and J by 5 bases, with 16 bases between them. CDR3 loop: CASSLDFRIVNNEQFF. For the CDR3, the DNA is TGTGCCAGCAGTTTAGATTTCCGAATAGTAAACAATGAGCAGTTCTTC.

The chain carries TRBV7-9 and TRBJ2-7; 7 bases are shared with TRBD1. V lost 1 base, J lost 3 bases, and 15 bases stayed unmatched. This CDR3 is 18 amino acids long. Germline values: CDR1 SEHNR, CDR2 FQNEAQ (reference sequence). CDR3 sequence reads: CASSLVGQALPLIYEQYF. CDR3 DNA sequence: TGTGCCAGCAGCTTAGTCGGACAGGCCCTTCCCTTGATCTACGAGCAGTACTTC.

The genes are TRBV28 and TRBJ2-7; the match to TRBD2 covers 11 bases. V was clipped by 4 bases and J by 5 bases; unmatched bases: 7. Germline assignment: CDR1 MDHEN and CDR2 SYDVKM. The CDR3 contains 15 residues. As DNA, the CDR3 is TGTGCCAGCAGTTCACCGGGACTAGCGGTACACGAGCAGTACTTC. This translates into CASSSPGLAVHEQYF.

The chain couples TRBV10-3 to TRBJ1-3; D possibly corresponds to TRBD1 (6 bases). With 6 bases removed from V and 2 bases from J, the gap between germline ends came to 14 bases. This CDR3 has 15 amino acids. CDR1 and CDR2 (germline): ENHRY, SYGVKD. CDR3 nucleotides: TGTGCCATCAGACGGAGGACAGCAACTGGAAACACCATATATTTT. Protein product: CAIRRRTATGNTIYF.

The chain recombines TRBV4-3 with TRBJ2-7; 8 nucleotides line up with TRBD1. The V gene end was trimmed by 0 bases and the J gene end by 6 bases; junction bases not matched to a gene: 4. The CDR3 has 14 residues. CDR1 and CDR2 (germline): LGHNA, YSLEER. CDR3 amino acids: CASSQDGRGREQYF. The CDR3 DNA is TGCGCCAGCAGCCAAGATGGCAGGGGGCGCGAGCAGTACTTC.

The chain recombines TRBV6-5 with TRBJ2-7, with 8 positions matching TRBD1. There are 14 residues in the CDR3. With 4 bases clipped from V and 2 bases from J, the junction kept 4 bases outside the gene matches. Germline V gives CDR1 MNHEY, CDR2 SVGAGI. The CDR3 region has the DNA TGTGCCAGCAGTTGGACGACAGGGGCCTACGAGCAGTACTTC. It translates to CASSWTTGAYEQYF.